The next 29 T cell receptor beta chains were all read from a single sample in a study of OX40 agonist ivuxolimab in advanced cancers. Some clones are missing from TCRdb's copy, which holds only in-frame ones; the method was immunoSEQ multiplex PCR. The sample lists approximately 92,000 clones; 90% to 96% were seen once. The source material was CD4+ or CD8+ T cells sorted from blood, sampled in a trial of the OX40 agonist ivuxolimab. These receptors were collected from an adult with an advanced solid tumor such as melanoma, head and neck, liver or kidney cancer.

A word on this clone: One end of the junction varies from germline; a read error may be responsible. The same CDR3 is also encoded by other DNA sequences in this sample. The V call is TRBV7-6, the J call TRBJ2-7; D is perhaps TRBD2 (6 bases). CDR1 SGHVS and CDR2 FNYEAQ come from the germline V gene. The CDR3 contains 16 residues. CDR3 nucleotides: TGCGCCAGCAGCCAGACAAGCGGGCCCTCCTCCTACGAGCAGTACTTC. Its protein is CASSQTSGPSSYEQYF.

This chain uses TRBV9 with TRBJ1-1; D is unclear. Trimming cost V 4 bases and J 8 bases, with 15 bases left between them. This CDR3 spans 13 amino acids. In germline, CDR1 is SGDLS, CDR2 YYNGEE. This CDR3 reads CASSTFTQEEAFF. The CDR3 DNA sequence: TGTGCCAGCAGCACATTTACCCAGGAAGAAGCTTTCTTT.

CDR3 sequence reads: CASSYTGGAGVRVEYEQYF. CDR3 coding DNA: TGCGCCAGCAGCTACACAGGGGGAGCGGGAGTAAGGGTAGAATACGAGCAGTACTTC. The chain recombines TRBV4-1 with TRBJ2-7; D is tentatively TRBD1 or TRBD2 (8 bases each). Germline assignment: CDR1 MGHRA and CDR2 YSYEKL. The V end lost 5 bases, the J end lost 4 bases, and 30 bases lay between the germline ends. The length of the CDR3 is 19 residues.

The J gene is TRBJ2-2, the V gene TRBV29-1; TRBD1 agrees at 9 bases. The length of the CDR3 is 15 residues. The germline V gene has CDR1 SQVTM and CDR2 ANQGSEA. The V gene end was trimmed by 0 bases and the J gene end by 5 bases; junction bases not matched to a gene: 4. CDR3 bases: TGCAGCGTTGAAGACCGGGACAGGGAAACCGGGGAGCTGTTTTTT. It encodes CSVEDRDRETGELFF.

The V call is TRBV19, the J call TRBJ2-1; 8 nucleotides line up with TRBD2. This CDR3 comprises 15 residues. The trim removed 9 bases at V and 0 bases at J, leaving 7 bases unmatched. Germline V gene lookup returns CDR1 LNHDA and CDR2 SQIVND (reference sequence). The CDR3 coding sequence is TGTGCCAGCTCCTTCACTAGCGGCTCCTACAATGAGCAGTTCTTC. Protein product: CASSFTSGSYNEQFF.

The chain links TRBV28 to TRBJ1-5; D perhaps matches TRBD1 (5 bases). Looked up from germline, CDR1 is MDHEN and CDR2 is SYDVKM. The ends were cut back, 3 bases at V and 6 bases at J, with 15 bases in the middle. CDR3 length: 15 amino acids. In DNA form, the CDR3 reads TGTGCCAGCAGTTTGGTCAGCGCAGGGAGTCAGCCCCAGCATTTT. Encoded protein: CASSLVSAGSQPQHF.

The V gene is TRBV6-5, the J gene TRBJ2-7; 7 positions match TRBD1. Per germline, CDR1 MNHEY and CDR2 SVGAGI. This CDR3 contains 13 residues. Trimming took 4 bases from V and 4 from J; bases not matched to a gene: 4. This CDR3 reads CASSWTGDYEQYF. CDR3 DNA: TGTGCCAGCAGTTGGACAGGAGATTACGAGCAGTACTTC.

The rearrangement joins TRBV4-2 to TRBJ2-7; D is perhaps TRBD1 (5 bases). Trimming left V 0 bases short and J 2 bases short, with 11 bases between. The CDR3 extends over 15 amino acids. Germline loops: CDR1 LGHNA, CDR2 YNFKEQ. The chain's CDR3 is CASSQDGADPYEQYF. Written as DNA, the CDR3 is TGTGCCAGCAGCCAAGATGGGGCAGATCCCTACGAGCAGTACTTC.

To note about this clone: Sequence at one end of the junction differs from germline and may be a read error. The genes are TRBV11-1 and TRBJ1-1; no clear D. Germline CDR1 SGHAT, CDR2 FQDESV (reference sequence). The CDR3 length is 13 residues. The CDR3, as DNA: TGTGCTAGCAGCTTATCCACAGACCTTGAAGCTTTCTTT. The encoded protein is CASSLSTDLEAFF.

The J gene is TRBJ2-5, the V gene TRBV15, with D perhaps matching TRBD2 (6 bases). Deletions cut 8 bases from V and 1 base from J, with 8 bases between. The CDR3 is 12 residues long. Germline V gene lookup returns CDR1 LNHNV and CDR2 YYDKDF (reference sequence). DNA for the CDR3: TGTGCCACCGGGACTCCCCAAGAGACCCAGTACTTC. Residues: CATGTPQETQYF.

This clone has only one observation. The genes are TRBV7-8 and TRBJ1-5; perhaps TRBD1 as D (5 bases). This CDR3 has 14 amino acids. Germline V CDR1 and CDR2: SGHVS, FQNEAQ. V was trimmed by 6 bases and J by 2 bases, leaving 11 bases between them. The CDR3 spells CASSSGTGNQPQHF. As DNA, the CDR3 is TGTGCCAGCAGTTCCGGGACGGGCAATCAGCCCCAGCATTTT.

V is TRBV7-9 and J is TRBJ2-7; D unclear. CDR1 and CDR2 (germline): SEHNR, FQNEAQ (reference sequence). V was clipped by 0 bases and J by 1 base, with 7 bases between them. CDR3 size: 14 residues. Here the CDR3 DNA reads TGTGCCAGCAGCTTAGCGGTAGGGTCCTACGAGCAGTACTTC. The encoded protein is CASSLAVGSYEQYF.

This chain connects TRBV6-1 to TRBJ2-3; D perhaps matches TRBD1 (5 bases). The germline V gene encodes CDR1 MNHNS and CDR2 SASEGT. V was clipped by 8 bases and J by 1 base, with 16 bases between them. The CDR3 has 15 amino acids. CDR3 sequence (DNA): TGTGCCAGCGCCGTCGACAGTGCCGGCACAGATACGCAGTATTTT. Translation gives CASAVDSAGTDTQYF.

The chain recombines TRBV4-3 with TRBJ1-2; no clear D. V was trimmed by 4 bases and J by 4 bases, leaving 10 bases between them. The germline gives CDR1 LGHNA, CDR2 YSLEER. The CDR3 has 13 residues. CDR3 bases: TGCGCCAGCAGCCCTTATCCGGGCTATGGCTACACCTTC. Translation: CASSPYPGYGYTF.

The chain carries TRBV27 and TRBJ2-7, with TRBD1 as a possible D gene (5 bases). Trimming left V 8 bases short and J 3 bases short, with 14 bases between. Germline CDR1 and CDR2: MNHEY and SMNVEV (reference sequence). The CDR3 contains 13 residues. The DNA of the CDR3 is TGTGCCAGCGGAACAGGTTTTCACTACGAGCAGTACTTC. Translated: CASGTGFHYEQYF.

The chain combines TRBV5-1 with TRBJ1-4; 8 bases are shared with TRBD1. The CDR3 covers 15 residues. Trimming took 4 bases from V and 6 from J; bases not matched to a gene: 8. Germline V gene data show CDR1 as SGHRS and CDR2 as YFSETQ. CDR3 nucleotide sequence: TGCGCCAGCAGCACTCAGACAGGGGCGGATGAAAAACTGTTTTTT. Its protein is CASSTQTGADEKLFF.

The CDR3, as DNA: TGCGCCAGCAGCCCCGGACAGGGGGACGAGACCCAGTACTTC. This gives the protein CASSPGQGDETQYF. The chain employs TRBV5-1 and TRBJ2-5; 10 nucleotides match TRBD1. Germline CDR1 SGHRS, CDR2 YFSETQ. The CDR3 contains 14 residues. With 4 bases clipped from V and 5 bases from J, the junction kept 5 bases outside the gene matches.

This chain connects TRBV7-2 to TRBJ2-5, with D hard to call. This CDR3 comprises 13 residues. Germline V lookup: CDR1 SGHTA, CDR2 FQGNSA. With 3 bases removed from V and 4 bases from J, the gap between germline ends came to 9 bases. In DNA, the CDR3 is TGTGCCAGCAGCTTGGGGTATCCAGAGACCCAGTACTTC. This sequence encodes CASSLGYPETQYF.

This chain joins TRBV28 and TRBJ2-7, with D tentatively TRBD2 (6 bases). The germline V and J ends were trimmed by 3 bases and 5 bases, with 8 bases remaining between them. The germline CDR1 and CDR2 sequences are MDHEN and SYDVKM. The CDR3 has 12 amino acids. DNA of the CDR3: TGTGCCAGCAGTTTTAGCGGAAACGAGCAGTACTTC. This encodes CASSFSGNEQYF.

The chain joins TRBV4-3 to TRBJ2-7; possible D gene TRBD2, 5 bases. CDR1 and CDR2 from the germline V gene are LGHNA and YSLEER. The CDR3 length is 14 residues. V gave up 1 base and J gave up 3 bases, with 10 bases separating them. The CDR3 DNA is TGCGCCAGCAGCCAAGGAGAGGGCGGCTACGAGCAGTACTTC. It is translated as CASSQGEGGYEQYF.

The V and J genes are TRBV27 and TRBJ1-4; TRBD1 agrees at 7 bases. V shed 5 bases, J shed 8 bases, and the junction held 5 bases outside the gene matches. The CDR3 extends over 13 amino acids. The germline V gene encodes CDR1 MNHEY and CDR2 SMNVEV (reference sequence). CDR3 DNA: TGTGCCAGCAGTAGACAGGGACGGGAAAAACTGTTTTTT. As protein: CASSRQGREKLFF.

The sample holds one count of this clone. The chain recombines TRBV28 with TRBJ2-7; no clear D gene. Per the germline V gene, CDR1 is MDHEN and CDR2 is SYDVKM. Trimming stripped 5 bases from V and 2 bases from J, with 16 bases between. The CDR3 spans 15 residues. CDR3 region: CASSLTDGRTYEQYF. DNA of the CDR3: TGTGCCAGCAGTCTGACGGACGGTAGAACCTACGAGCAGTACTTC.

The rearrangement uses TRBV4-1 and TRBJ2-2, with D unclear. Germline values: CDR1 MGHRA, CDR2 YSYEKL. The V end lost 1 base, the J end lost 7 bases, and 4 bases lay between the germline ends. CDR3 length: 12 amino acids. DNA of the CDR3: TGCGCCAGCAGCCAAGTGAACGGGGAGCTGTTTTTT. It translates to CASSQVNGELFF.

J is TRBJ2-7 and V is TRBV7-6, with 13 bases identical to TRBD2. After removal of 5 bases from V and 6 bases from J, the junction contained 7 bases not matched to a gene. Germline V gives CDR1 SGHVS, CDR2 FNYEAQ. The CDR3 runs to 15 residues. The CDR3 loop is CASSERLAGGGEQYF. CDR3 in DNA: TGTGCCAGCAGCGAGCGACTAGCGGGGGGTGGCGAGCAGTACTTC.

The chain has TRBV16 and TRBJ1-4; D unclear. This CDR3 contains 14 residues. The V gene's germline CDR1 is KGHSY and CDR2 FQNENV. The ends were cut back, 4 bases at V and 0 bases at J, with 6 bases in the middle. The CDR3 sequence is CASSRYATNEKLFF. As DNA, the CDR3 is TGTGCCAGCAGCCGATACGCAACTAATGAAAAACTGTTTTTT.

The chain uses TRBV2 and TRBJ1-2; 7 bases line up with TRBD1. The CDR3 extends over 11 amino acids. V was pared by 10 bases and J by 2 bases, with 1 base of the junction left unmatched. Germline V CDR1 and CDR2: SNHLY, FYNNEI. This CDR3 is CAKQGNYGYTF. DNA of the CDR3: TGTGCCAAACAGGGGAACTATGGCTACACCTTC.

J is TRBJ2-2 and V is TRBV6-1, with D perhaps TRBD1 or TRBD2 (5 bases each). Germline V gene data show CDR1 as MNHNS and CDR2 as SASEGT. There are 13 residues in the CDR3. V was cut by 2 bases and J by 7 bases, with 8 bases left in between. The CDR3 region has the DNA TGTGCCAGCAGTGAATTGGGGGTCGGGGAGCTGTTTTTT. Translated: CASSELGVGELFF.

The V and J genes are TRBV18 and TRBJ2-3, with D perhaps TRBD2 (5 bases). The CDR3 spans 15 residues. The germline CDR1 and CDR2 sequences are KGHSH and LQKENI. Trimming left V 2 bases short and J 2 bases short, with 11 bases between. The DNA for the CDR3 is TGTGCCAGCTCACCAAGCGGAGAATACACAGATACGCAGTATTTT. Translation: CASSPSGEYTDTQYF.

The CDR3 bases are TGTGCCAGCAGTTTTGACAGGGGGATAAATCAGCCCCAGCATTTT. Amino acid sequence: CASSFDRGINQPQHF. The chain is built from TRBV28 and TRBJ1-5; 9 bases align to TRBD1. The V and J ends lost 3 bases and 4 bases, in that order; junction bases with no gene match: 4. The germline V gene has CDR1 MDHEN and CDR2 SYDVKM. This CDR3 spans 15 amino acids.